This TCR beta chain was obtained from a study of PD-1 blockade in classical Hodgkin lymphoma. Exposure to brentuximab vedotin varied, and each patient had relapsed following autologous stem cell transplantation. Complete response, partial response or progressive disease constituted the best responses recorded. In the case of this clone: What it recognizes is unknown.

Measured with immunoSEQ multiplex PCR; TCRdb has only the in-frame clones, and not every one. The sample records 150,000 or so clones, around four fifths being singletons. The V gene end was trimmed by 6 bases and the J gene end by 11 bases; junction bases not matched to a gene: 10. The CDR3 sequence is 15 residues long. Germline assignment: CDR1 SNHLY and CDR2 FYNNEI. Study-level results: Whoever responded completely had baseline diversity much like that seen in newly diagnosed patients. Reports indicated that newly diagnosed patients had lower baseline TCR diversity than healthy donors did.

Here the sequenced sample was peripheral blood mononuclear cells (PBMCs), taken before the second cycle of nivolumab. The chain joins TRBV2 to TRBJ1-4; 12 bases match TRBD1. The TCR was taken from a human donor with classical Hodgkin lymphoma. The CDR3 loop reads CASSYGTGGARKLFF. The DNA of the CDR3 is TGTGCCAGCAGCTACGGGACAGGGGGCGCGAGGAAACTGTTTTTT.